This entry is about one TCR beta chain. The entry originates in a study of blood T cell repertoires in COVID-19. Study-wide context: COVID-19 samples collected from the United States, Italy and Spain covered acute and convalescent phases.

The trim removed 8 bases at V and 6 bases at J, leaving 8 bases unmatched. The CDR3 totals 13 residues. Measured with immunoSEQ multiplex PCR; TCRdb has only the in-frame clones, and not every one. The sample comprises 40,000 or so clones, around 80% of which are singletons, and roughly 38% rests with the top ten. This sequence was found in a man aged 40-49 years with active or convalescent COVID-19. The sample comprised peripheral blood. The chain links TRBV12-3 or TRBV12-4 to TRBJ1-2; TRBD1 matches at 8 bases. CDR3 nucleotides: TGTGCCAGCTCGGCGTTCAGGGGGCATGGCTACACCTTC. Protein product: CASSAFRGHGYTF.